What follows describes a single T cell receptor (beta chain). Its target is unknown. Trimming cost V 6 bases and J 5 bases; bases outside gene matches: 8. This CDR3 has 15 residues. Germline-derived CDR1 and CDR2 are MDHEN and SYDVKM. TCRdb reprocessed the 5' RACE reads via MiXCR and lists one record per CDR3 protein. The sample yields some 10,000 distinct CDR3 sequences, roughly half seen once. Study-level points and caveats: Tumor Treg TCRs overlapped most with tumor naive CD4+ cells.

The sequenced sample consisted of tumor-infiltrating naive CD4+ T cells sorted from the breast tumor. The subset was: naive CD4+ T cells, CD4+CD45RA+CD25-. V gene TRBV28 combines with J gene TRBJ2-3, with 10 bases matching TRBD1. This sequence originates from a female donor with breast cancer. The DNA of the CDR3 is TGTGCCAGCAGCTACCTGACAGGGGGCATAGATACGCAGTATTTT. Protein product: CASSYLTGGIDTQYF. The full variable domain, its missing parts supplied by reference TRBV28 and TRBJ2-3, is DVKVTQSSRYLVKRTGEKVFLECVQDMDHENMFWYRQDPGLGLRLIYFSYDVKMKEKGDIPEGYSVSREKKERFSLILESASTNQTSMYLCASSYLTGGIDTQYFGPGTRLTVL.